This TCR beta chain was recorded in a study of long-term antiretroviral therapy in people with HIV. General study points: At every time point, clones expanded before ART dominated the repertoire.

Germline V gene sequence: CDR1 SGHTA, CDR2 FQGNSA. With V trimmed by 5 bases and J by 6 bases, 5 bases remained unmatched. This CDR3 region has 13 residues. A word on this clone: Its matching antigen is unknown.

The assay, immunoSEQ v3.0, was run at survey level. Per-sample targets for sequencing were roughly 35,000-50,000 T-cell genomes. Using immunoSEQ multiplex PCR, the repertoire was profiled, and TCRdb retains in-frame clones only, with some absent. The sample gives tens of thousands of clones, more than 75% of which show up once; 8% to 9.5% is in the top ten. Sequenced here: unsorted PBMCs, sampled 0.2 years before starting antiretroviral therapy. The clonotype was recovered from a young man with HIV. The chain is built from TRBV7-2 and TRBJ2-5; 8 bases are a match to TRBD2. The CDR3 DNA follows: TGTGCCAGCAGCATGGGACTAGGGAAGACCCAGTACTTC. Translating gives CASSMGLGKTQYF.